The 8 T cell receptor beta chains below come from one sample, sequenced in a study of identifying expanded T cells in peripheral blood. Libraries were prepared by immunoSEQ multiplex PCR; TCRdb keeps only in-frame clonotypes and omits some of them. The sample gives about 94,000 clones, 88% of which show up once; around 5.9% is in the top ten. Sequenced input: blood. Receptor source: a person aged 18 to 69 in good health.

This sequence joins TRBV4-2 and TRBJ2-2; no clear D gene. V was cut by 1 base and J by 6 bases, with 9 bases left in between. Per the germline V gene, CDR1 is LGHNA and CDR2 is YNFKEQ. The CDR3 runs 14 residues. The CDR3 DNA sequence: TGTGCCAGCAGCCAAGGTGGAGATCCCGGGGAGCTGTTTTTT. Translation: CASSQGGDPGELFF.

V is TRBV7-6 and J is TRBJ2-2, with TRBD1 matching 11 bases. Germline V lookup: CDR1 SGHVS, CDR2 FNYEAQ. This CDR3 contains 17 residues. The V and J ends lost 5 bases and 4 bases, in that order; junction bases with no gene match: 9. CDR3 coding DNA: TGTGCCAGCAGCCAAGGGACAGGGGGTCTCGTCACCGGGGAGCTGTTTTTT. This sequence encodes CASSQGTGGLVTGELFF.

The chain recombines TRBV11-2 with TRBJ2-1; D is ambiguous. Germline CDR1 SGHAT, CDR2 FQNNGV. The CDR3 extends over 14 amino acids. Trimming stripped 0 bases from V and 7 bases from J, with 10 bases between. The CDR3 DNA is TGTGCCAGCAGCTTAGAAGGGATTAGGAATGAGCAGTTCTTC. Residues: CASSLEGIRNEQFF.

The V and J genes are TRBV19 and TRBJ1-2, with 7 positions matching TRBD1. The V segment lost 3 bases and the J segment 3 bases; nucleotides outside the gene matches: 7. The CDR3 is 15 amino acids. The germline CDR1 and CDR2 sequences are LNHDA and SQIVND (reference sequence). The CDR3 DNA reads TGTGCCAGTAGTATCTTACAGGGGATGGACTATGGCTACACCTTC. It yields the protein CASSILQGMDYGYTF.

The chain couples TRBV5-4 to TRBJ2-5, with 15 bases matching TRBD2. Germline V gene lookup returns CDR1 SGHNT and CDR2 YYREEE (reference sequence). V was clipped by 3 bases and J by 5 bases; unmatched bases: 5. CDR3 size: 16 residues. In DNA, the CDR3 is TGTGCCAGCAGCTCCCGGACTAGCGGGGGGGCGGAGACCCAGTACTTC. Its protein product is CASSSRTSGGAETQYF.

For the CDR3, the DNA is TGCGCCAGCAGCCTTGTTTCGGACTACAATGAGCAGTTCTTC. Its protein is CASSLVSDYNEQFF. The rearrangement joins TRBV4-3 to TRBJ2-1; no firm D call. Germline V gene data show CDR1 as LGHNA and CDR2 as YSLEER. The CDR3 runs 14 residues. V lost 4 bases and J 3 bases, leaving 10 bases between the germline ends.

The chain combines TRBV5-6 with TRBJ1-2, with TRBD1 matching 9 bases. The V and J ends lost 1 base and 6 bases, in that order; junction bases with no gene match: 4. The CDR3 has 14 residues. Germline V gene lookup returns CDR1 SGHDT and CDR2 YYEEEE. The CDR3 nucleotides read TGTGCCAGCAGCTTGAACTGGGACAGGGATGGCTACACCTTC. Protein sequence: CASSLNWDRDGYTF.

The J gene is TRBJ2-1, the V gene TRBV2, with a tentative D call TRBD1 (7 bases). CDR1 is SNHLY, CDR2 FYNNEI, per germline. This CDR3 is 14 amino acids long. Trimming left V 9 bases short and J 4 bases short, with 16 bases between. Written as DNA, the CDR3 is TGTGCCAGTGGGGGGACAGCGTTTTACAATGAGCAGTTCTTC. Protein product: CASGGTAFYNEQFF. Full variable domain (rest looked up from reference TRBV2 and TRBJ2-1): EPEVTQTPSHQVTQMGQEVILRCVPISNHLYFYWYRQILGQKVEFLVSFYNNEISEKSEIFDDQFSVERPDGSNFTLKIRSTKLEDSAMYFCASGGTAFYNEQFFGPGTRLTVL.